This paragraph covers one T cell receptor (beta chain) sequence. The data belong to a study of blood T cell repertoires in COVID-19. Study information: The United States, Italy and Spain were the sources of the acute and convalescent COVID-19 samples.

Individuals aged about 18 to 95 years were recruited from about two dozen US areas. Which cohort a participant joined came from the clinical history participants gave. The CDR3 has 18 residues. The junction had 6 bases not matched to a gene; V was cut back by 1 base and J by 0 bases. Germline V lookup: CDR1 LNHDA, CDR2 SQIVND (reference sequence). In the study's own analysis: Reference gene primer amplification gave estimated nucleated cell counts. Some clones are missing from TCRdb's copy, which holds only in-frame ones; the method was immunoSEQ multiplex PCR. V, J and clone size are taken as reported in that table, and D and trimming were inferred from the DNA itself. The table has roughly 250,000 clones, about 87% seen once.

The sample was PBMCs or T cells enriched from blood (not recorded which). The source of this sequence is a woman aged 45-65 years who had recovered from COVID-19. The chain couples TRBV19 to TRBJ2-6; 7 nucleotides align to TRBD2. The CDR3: CASSIAPSGFSGANVLTF. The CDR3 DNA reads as TGTGCCAGTAGTATAGCCCCTAGCGGTTTCTCTGGGGCCAACGTCCTGACTTTC.